Following are 28 T cell receptor beta chains from one sample sequenced in a study of OX40 agonist ivuxolimab in advanced cancers. Clones were read by immunoSEQ multiplex PCR, and TCRdb kept only the in-frame ones, dropping some. The sample carries 70,000 to 95,000 clones, around nine tenths recorded once. The source material was CD4+ or CD8+ T cells sorted from blood, sampled in a trial of the OX40 agonist ivuxolimab. Receptor source: an adult with an advanced solid tumor such as melanoma, head and neck, liver or kidney cancer.

A few counts support this clone. The CDR3 region has the DNA TGTGCCACCAGCGATTATGGCAGGGTTTCGGATGGCTACACCTTC. This translates into CATSDYGRVSDGYTF. The chain is built from TRBV15 and TRBJ1-2, with D tentatively TRBD1 (5 bases). Trimming pared 5 bases from V and 6 bases from J, leaving 19 bases between. This CDR3 has 15 amino acids. Germline V gene data show CDR1 as LNHNV and CDR2 as YYDKDF (reference sequence).

The rearrangement uses TRBV28 and TRBJ2-7; D possibly uses TRBD1 or TRBD2 (5 bases each). V dropped 3 bases and J dropped 4 bases, with 16 bases sitting between them. Per germline, CDR1 MDHEN and CDR2 SYDVKM. CDR3 length: 15 residues. Here the CDR3 reads CASSFLVRGGYEQYF. DNA of the CDR3: TGTGCCAGCAGTTTCCTTGTGAGGGGTGGGTACGAGCAGTACTTC.

The CDR3 DNA follows: TGTGCCAGCAGCGCCACCGGGACTAGCGCGATCACCGGGGAGCTGTTTTTT. Translating it yields CASSATGTSAITGELFF. The rearrangement uses TRBV5-4 and TRBJ2-2; 10 nucleotides align to TRBD2. V was pared by 4 bases and J by 4 bases, with 10 bases of the junction left unmatched. The CDR3 length is 17 residues. CDR1 is SGHNT and CDR2 is YYREEE in the germline V gene (reference sequence). The full variable domain, with the rest looked up from reference TRBV5-4 and TRBJ2-2, is ETGVTQSPTHLIKTRGQQVTLRCSSQSGHNTVSWYQQALGQGPQFIFQYYREEENGRGNFPPRFSGLQFPNYSSELNVNALELDDSALYLCASSATGTSAITGELFFGEGSRLTVL.

This chain uses TRBV29-1 with TRBJ1-2, with D maybe TRBD1 (5 bases). Looked up from germline, CDR1 is SQVTM and CDR2 is ANQGSEA. Trimming shortened V by 6 bases and J by 7 bases, and 18 bases separated the two germline ends. There are 13 residues in the CDR3. Here the CDR3 reads CSVQDSPEGGYTF. CDR3 DNA sequence: TGCAGCGTCCAAGACAGTCCCGAAGGTGGCTACACCTTC.

The chain combines TRBV10-2 with TRBJ2-2; TRBD2 matches 13 bases. The germline V gene has CDR1 WSHSY and CDR2 SAAADI. V shed 6 bases and J 7 bases; nucleotides not matched to a gene: 8. This CDR3 is built from 16 residues. The CDR3 reads CASSVLAGGSNGELFF. The DNA for the CDR3 is TGCGCCAGCAGCGTACTAGCGGGAGGGTCGAACGGGGAGCTGTTTTTT.

The rearrangement links TRBV1 to TRBJ2-5; the D call of TRBD1 is as the table states it, not checked on the DNA. TRBV1 is tagged as a pseudogene. This CDR3 spans 13 amino acids. The CDR3 DNA is TGCACCAGCGGGGGACACCTCCAAGAGACCCAGTACTTC. Protein: CTSGGHLQETQYF.

In nucleotides, the CDR3 is TGTGCCAGCAGCCAAGAGGGGGGGGTTTTGACGGGAAACACCATATATTTT. This encodes CASSQEGGVLTGNTIYF. The chain carries TRBV4-2 and TRBJ1-3; maybe TRBD1 (5 bases). This CDR3 has 17 amino acids. From germline, CDR1 is LGHNA and CDR2 YNFKEQ. V was pared by 0 bases and J by 4 bases, with 16 bases between.

Here the CDR3 reads CATSSKQGSDNQPQHF. The CDR3 DNA follows: TGTGCCACCAGCAGTAAACAGGGATCGGACAATCAGCCCCAGCATTTT. The chain carries TRBV15 and TRBJ1-5; a weak D match, TRBD1 (6 bases). V dropped 3 bases and J dropped 3 bases, with 15 bases sitting between them. The CDR3 contains 16 residues. Germline CDR1 reads LNHNV; CDR2 reads YYDKDF (reference sequence).

V usage is TRBV7-2 and J usage is TRBJ2-5, with a weak D call TRBD2 (7 bases). Trimming shortened V by 2 bases and J by 3 bases, and 16 bases separated the two germline ends. The CDR3 runs to 16 residues. Germline loops: CDR1 SGHTA, CDR2 FQGNSA. In DNA form, the CDR3 reads TGTGCCAGCAGCTTATGGGGCGGGGGCTTTAAAGAGACCCAGTACTTC. It specifies CASSLWGGGFKETQYF.

J is TRBJ2-7 and V is TRBV4-1; either TRBD1 or TRBD2 may supply D (5 bases each). Germline assignment: CDR1 MGHRA and CDR2 YSYEKL. V dropped 5 bases and J dropped 2 bases, with 16 bases sitting between them. The CDR3 has 15 residues. CDR3 loop: CASSSEGTATYEQYF. The DNA of the CDR3 is TGCGCCAGCAGCTCCGAAGGGACGGCGACCTACGAGCAGTACTTC.

The V call is TRBV4-1, the J call TRBJ1-1, with D possibly matching TRBD1 (6 bases). CDR3 length: 14 amino acids. From germline, CDR1 is MGHRA and CDR2 YSYEKL. Trimming pared 4 bases from V and 7 bases from J, leaving 16 bases between. The CDR3 loop reads CASSPLPGANEAFF. The CDR3 DNA reads TGCGCCAGCAGCCCCTTACCGGGGGCAAATGAAGCTTTCTTT.

This clone has only one observation. The rearrangement links TRBV5-8 to TRBJ2-3; D call uncertain. CDR1 is SGHTS, CDR2 YDEGEE, per germline. The V gene lost 10 bases and the J gene lost 0 bases, with 24 bases spanning the gap. This CDR3 has 17 residues. The CDR3 nucleotides are TGTGCCGCCCCCCAAGGGAACCAATTCCTTAGCACAGATACGCAGTATTTT. Translation: CAAPQGNQFLSTDTQYF.

This rearrangement joins TRBV19 to TRBJ2-5; D is undetermined. V was clipped by 4 bases and J by 10 bases, with 19 bases between them. Germline lookup yields CDR1 LNHDA and CDR2 SQIVND (reference sequence). This CDR3 region has 14 residues. CDR3 loop: CASSTRDIFWSQYF. The CDR3 region has the DNA TGTGCCAGTAGTACCCGCGACATCTTCTGGAGCCAGTACTTC. The complete variable domain, with remaining parts taken from reference TRBV19 and TRBJ2-5, reads DGGITQSPKYLFRKEGQNVTLSCEQNLNHDAMYWYRQDPGQGLRLIYYSQIVNDFQKGDIAEGYSVSREKKESFPLTVTSAQKNPTAFYLCASSTRDIFWSQYFGPGTRLLVL.

This clone was observed a handful of times. This chain connects TRBV5-1 to TRBJ1-1; no reliable D call. The V gene's germline CDR1 is SGHRS and CDR2 YFSETQ. The CDR3 is 12 amino acids. V was cut by 4 bases and J by 6 bases, with 10 bases left in between. The CDR3 region is CASSGSSPEAFF. In nucleotides, the CDR3 is TGCGCCAGCAGCGGTTCCAGTCCTGAAGCTTTCTTT. Full variable domain (outside the CDR3, taken from reference TRBV5-1 and TRBJ1-1): KAGVTQTPRYLIKTRGQQVTLSCSPISGHRSVSWYQQTPGQGLQFLFEYFSETQRNKGNFPGRFSGRQFSNSRSEMNVSTLELGDSALYLCASSGSSPEAFFGQGTRLTVV.

J is TRBJ2-2 and V is TRBV28; either TRBD1 or TRBD2 may fit D (5 bases each). Germline CDR1 MDHEN, CDR2 SYDVKM. The CDR3 covers 15 residues. V gave up 6 bases and J gave up 6 bases, with 17 bases separating them. CDR3 DNA sequence: TGTGCCAGCAGGCCCTTTCAATTGGGGGCCGGGGAGCTGTTTTTT. Translation: CASRPFQLGAGELFF.

The chain uses TRBV18 and TRBJ2-1; D call uncertain. From germline, CDR1 is KGHSH and CDR2 LQKENI. The V end lost 6 bases, the J end lost 8 bases, and 26 bases lay between the germline ends. This CDR3 is 17 amino acids long. This chain's CDR3 is CASSRMSGLTEMDEQFF. The CDR3 DNA follows: TGTGCCAGCTCGAGAATGTCCGGCCTCACGGAGATGGATGAGCAGTTCTTC. Complete variable domain (other parts from reference TRBV18 and TRBJ2-1): NAGVMQNPRHLVRRRGQEARLRCSPMKGHSHVYWYRQLPEEGLKFMVYLQKENIIDESGMPKERFSAEFPKEGPSILRIQQVVRGDSAAYFCASSRMSGLTEMDEQFFGPGTRLTVL.

This clone was seen only once. The chain couples TRBV9 to TRBJ2-5; TRBD1 might be the D (6 bases). The CDR3 runs to 15 residues. Germline loops: CDR1 SGDLS, CDR2 YYNGEE. Trimming shortened V by 4 bases and J by 5 bases, and 18 bases separated the two germline ends. DNA of the CDR3: TGTGCCAGCAGCCCCGGGACAATTAACCGGGAGACCCAGTACTTC. This sequence encodes CASSPGTINRETQYF. Drawing the rest from reference TRBV9 and TRBJ2-5, the complete variable domain is DSGVTQTPKHLITATGQRVTLRCSPRSGDLSVYWYQQSLDQGLQFLIQYYNGEERAKGNILERFSAQQFPDLHSELNLSSLELGDSALYFCASSPGTINRETQYFGPGTRLLVL.

This clone has just one count. This sequence joins TRBV10-2 and TRBJ2-1; TRBD2 matches 8 bases. Per germline, CDR1 WSHSY and CDR2 SAAADI. V gave up 6 bases and J gave up 9 bases; unmatched junction bases: 16. This CDR3 comprises 16 residues. The CDR3 spells CASRPGGSGSYVEQFF. The CDR3 DNA is TGCGCCAGCAGGCCCGGGGGGAGCGGGAGTTATGTTGAGCAGTTCTTC.

The chain uses TRBV2 and TRBJ1-5, with D maybe TRBD1 (5 bases). The ends were cut back, 4 bases at V and 7 bases at J, with 14 bases in the middle. This CDR3 comprises 14 residues. Germline assignment: CDR1 SNHLY and CDR2 FYNNEI. CDR3 in DNA: TGTGCCAGCAGTGTACGGGAAGGGGTGCAGCCCCAGCATTTT. Translated, it gives CASSVREGVQPQHF.

This rearrangement joins TRBV4-3 to TRBJ2-1; 7 positions agree with TRBD1. The germline gives CDR1 LGHNA, CDR2 YSLEER. Germline trimming cut 4 bases from V and 6 bases from J; bases unmatched to any gene: 12. The length of the CDR3 is 16 residues. The CDR3 region is CASSLRWDSLCNEQFF. The CDR3, as DNA: TGCGCCAGCAGCCTCCGATGGGACAGCTTATGCAATGAGCAGTTCTTC.

CDR3 coding DNA: TGTGCCAGCAGAGGGACTAGCGGGGGTCCCGGGGAGCTGTTTTTT. It yields the protein CASRGTSGGPGELFF. The chain recombines TRBV6-6 with TRBJ2-2; 14 bases align to TRBD2. The V gene end was trimmed by 6 bases and the J gene end by 6 bases; junction bases not matched to a gene: 3. The germline gives CDR1 MNHNY, CDR2 SVGAGI (reference sequence). CDR3 length: 15 residues.

The table lists this clone with a count of one. The J gene is TRBJ2-3, the V gene TRBV4-3, with D possibly being TRBD2 (5 bases). The CDR3 is 15 amino acids. The germline V and J ends were trimmed by 1 base and 4 bases, with 12 bases remaining between them. The germline V gene encodes CDR1 LGHNA and CDR2 YSLEER. The CDR3 sequence is CASSQGVGAPDTQYF. CDR3 DNA sequence: TGCGCCAGCAGCCAAGGGGTGGGAGCTCCAGATACGCAGTATTTT.

This clone was seen just once. The chain has TRBV5-5 and TRBJ2-7, with D uncertain. Trimming cost V 4 bases and J 2 bases, with 7 bases left between them. The CDR3 consists of 12 residues. The germline V gene has CDR1 SGHKS and CDR2 YYEKEE (reference sequence). Written as DNA, the CDR3 is TGTGCCAGCAGCCTAGGGACCTACGAGCAGTACTTC. Translating gives CASSLGTYEQYF.

The gene calls are TRBV11-3 and TRBJ2-1, with no clear D. Trimming cost V 3 bases and J 4 bases, with 7 bases left between them. CDR1 and CDR2 from the germline V gene are SGHNT and YENEEA. The CDR3 has 13 residues. The CDR3: CASSFWQYNEQFF. CDR3 coding DNA: TGTGCCAGCAGCTTTTGGCAGTACAATGAGCAGTTCTTC.

The chain joins TRBV5-1 to TRBJ2-7; a weak D match, TRBD1 (6 bases). The CDR3 runs 15 residues. Trimming pared 2 bases from V and 5 bases from J, leaving 17 bases between. Germline V gives CDR1 SGHRS, CDR2 YFSETQ. The CDR3 bases are TGCGCCAGCAGCTTTCAGTCGACAGGCAGTGACGAGCAGTACTTC. Encoded protein: CASSFQSTGSDEQYF.

This chain connects TRBV5-1 to TRBJ2-5; TRBD2 might be the D (7 bases). The CDR3 consists of 15 residues. Germline-derived CDR1 and CDR2 are SGHRS and YFSETQ. V lost 5 bases and J 5 bases, leaving 19 bases between the germline ends. The DNA of the CDR3 is TGCGCCAGCAGTTCCTCGGCGGGGGCCCGGGAGACCCAGTACTTC. It specifies CASSSSAGARETQYF.

This chain connects TRBV19 to TRBJ2-3; TRBD2 might be the D (6 bases). V gave up 7 bases and J gave up 6 bases, with 14 bases separating them. Looked up from germline, CDR1 is LNHDA and CDR2 is SQIVND (reference sequence). The CDR3 totals 13 residues. CDR3 amino acids: CASTSGLSDTQYF. The CDR3 DNA reads TGTGCCAGTACCTCGGGACTCTCCGATACGCAGTATTTT.

This chain connects TRBV18 to TRBJ2-5; 8 bases match TRBD1. V was pared by 1 base and J by 5 bases, with 6 bases of the junction left unmatched. The CDR3 contains 15 residues. The germline V gene encodes CDR1 KGHSH and CDR2 LQKENI. The CDR3 coding sequence is TGTGCCAGCTCACCACGGCAGGGGGCGGTGGAGACCCAGTACTTC. This translates into CASSPRQGAVETQYF.